This TCR beta chain was recorded in a study of Graves' ophthalmopathy and Graves' hyperthyroidism. Across the study: At initial diagnosis, peripheral blood was obtained, and this preceded any treatment. Study-level points and caveats: The model achieved about 70% sensitivity and 72% to 85% specificity for ophthalmopathy progression. From stable hyperthyroidism, ophthalmopathy was separated by a 13-signature model with 87.88% sensitivity and roughly 84% specificity.

In donors with ophthalmopathy, activity was moderate-to-severe, with CAS ≥3, NOSPECS ≥4 and duration under 3 months. This clonotype appeared many times. The antigen is not known. As the template, RNA transcripts were used to amplify TCR beta CDR3 regions. The library came from an HTBI-primed first-round RT-PCR and a second-round multiplex PCR. TCRdb re-called the multiplex PCR reads with MiXCR, one entry per CDR3 protein. The data contain about 50,000 distinct CDR3 sequences, approximately 45% of them singletons. Germline V gene sequence: CDR1 SGHTS, CDR2 YDEGEE. Germline trimming cut 6 bases from V and 4 bases from J; bases unmatched to any gene: 13. This CDR3 spans 16 amino acids.

This chain joins TRBV5-8 and TRBJ2-1, with 7 bases identical to TRBD1. The source material was peripheral blood. The origin of this receptor is an adult woman with Graves' ophthalmopathy. The DNA for the CDR3 is TGTGCCAGCACCACCTCTTACGAGACAGGGTACAATGAGCAGTTCTTC. This encodes CASTTSYETGYNEQFF.